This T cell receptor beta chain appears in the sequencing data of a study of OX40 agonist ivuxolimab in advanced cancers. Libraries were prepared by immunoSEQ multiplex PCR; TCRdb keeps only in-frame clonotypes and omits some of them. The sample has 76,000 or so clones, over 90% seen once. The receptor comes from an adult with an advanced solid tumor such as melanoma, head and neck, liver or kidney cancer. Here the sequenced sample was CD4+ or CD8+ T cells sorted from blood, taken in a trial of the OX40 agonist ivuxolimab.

In DNA, the CDR3 is TGTGCCAGCAGCCCTCCCGGGGACAATCAGCCCCAGCATTTT. This translates into CASSPPGDNQPQHF. V and J are TRBV7-9 and TRBJ1-5; D uncertain. This CDR3 comprises 14 residues. Germline assignment: CDR1 SEHNR and CDR2 FQNEAQ (reference sequence). Trimming took 5 bases from V and 3 from J, leaving 11 bases between them.